This T cell receptor beta chain was sequenced in a study of T cell responses to AZD1222 COVID-19 vaccine (dated by TCRdb to 2020 to 2022). Describing the broader study: A total of roughly 240 trial participants underwent TCR sequencing, of whom some 210 received two doses of AZD1222 and 26 received two doses of the MenACWY control vaccine. Enrollment into the trials was organized by age into subgroups of 18-55, 56-69 and 70-plus years, and those subgroups contained around 150, 28 and 57 TCR-sequenced participants, respectively. What the authors observed across the whole study: Reportedly, close to half of the unique spike-specific TCRs recognized epitopes lying outside the regions that are mutated in the B.1.351 and B.1.1.7 variants. No day 14 peak-response samples were available, so repertoires were characterized only after the peak T cell response. The 56-69-year group was small, and its depth increase did not reach significance, likely because of low power. The whole spike protein was spanned by vaccine-associated CD4 TCRs, and dominant responses were seen in regions 160-218 and 743-854. Participants were mostly white British, with more females than males. The authors suggested clonal diversity may have been underestimated. Conclusions about previously exposed vaccinees were limited because only six AZD1222 recipients were SARS-CoV-2 seropositive at baseline. Spike-specific TCR breadth and depth rose significantly after two AZD1222 doses compared with day 0 and with MenACWY recipients.

Between the V and J ends, shortened by 3 bases and 8 bases respectively, the junction contains 14 bases. Spanning cysteine to phenylalanine, the CDR3 consists of 14 amino acids. Just CDR3 DNA is preserved here, 42 bases in frame from base 1. The germline V gene (reference sequence) provides CDR1 SEHNR and CDR2 FQNEAQ. On this clone: Its binding antigen is unknown. No base quality information exists; no much larger clone differs at one position.

In light of the paper, this sample's time point label describes: about 28 days (+/-7) after the second vaccine dose. Because spike-specific TCR depth and breadth did not differ between the two schedules, AZD1222 recipients who got a second dose at roughly 4 weeks were pooled with those who got a second dose at roughly 12 weeks. Samples from vaccinated people were obtained from the UK trials COV001 and COV002, which included a single-blind randomized controlled phase 2/3 trial of AZD1222 (ChAdOx1 nCoV-19) in healthy adults. For TCRbeta chain sequencing, PBMC samples from trial participants were taken at day 0 and at day 28 after the second dose. The CDR3 regions of human TCRbeta chains were analyzed by immunosequencing. In the source study's methods: Repertoire TCRs were matched against a reference library of SARS-CoV-2-specific TCRs generated with the MIRA antigen-specificity platform. Breadth was defined as the fraction of unique TCRs that were SARS-CoV-2-associated. Depth was defined as the fraction of total T cells that were SARS-CoV-2-associated. Each spike-specific TCR was assigned to its reactive spike region and to a CD4 or CD8 class using the MIRA data. Log10-transformed breadth and depth values were compared by one-way ANOVA with Sidak's multiple comparisons tests. TCRdb holds this immuneACCESS table with in-frame rearrangements only. Some clones are missing; in checked studies, unresolved V genes explain under half, and the rest has no known cause. The D gene and trimming were derived from the DNA, and the V and J assignments and clone size from that table. Across this sample there are tens of thousands of clones, with about 81% seen only once. Clones ranked in the top ten supply approximately 26% of the sample.

The sequence came from an adult who received the AZD1222 COVID-19 vaccine. This specimen was peripheral blood, taken 28 days after the second AZD1222 dose. The chain is encoded by TRBV7-9 joined to TRBJ2-1; a tentative D match to TRBD2 spans 7 bases. The CDR3 has the sequence CASSLEGGAYEQFF. The bases read TGTGCCAGCAGCTTGGAAGGGGGGGCCTATGAGCAGTTCTTC.